This T cell receptor beta chain originates from a study of OX40 agonist ivuxolimab in advanced cancers. Overall study context: Of the patients, three showed partial responses, one with hepatocellular carcinoma and two with cutaneous melanoma. The study's findings and limits: The expanded peripheral T cells' antigen specificity was not determined. Partial responders at 0.1-3.0 mg/kg showed near-lowest clonal expansion.

Turning to this clone: The antigen is unknown.

Assay used: immunoSEQ multiplex PCR; TCRdb lists only in-frame clones, some missing. Seen here are roughly 80,000 clones, around 80% observed once, and the top ten hold around 6.6%. Per germline, CDR1 MDHEN and CDR2 SYDVKM. There are 15 residues in the CDR3. Trimming pared 8 bases from V and 2 bases from J, leaving 15 bases between. The sequenced sample was CD4+ or CD8+ T cells sorted from blood, obtained in a trial of the OX40 agonist ivuxolimab. The chain couples TRBV28 to TRBJ2-2; maybe TRBD2 (5 bases). The TCR sequence derives from an adult with an advanced solid tumor such as melanoma, head and neck, liver or kidney cancer. The CDR3 DNA follows: TGTGCCAGCGAGAGGAGAGGGTTTAACACCGGGGAGCTGTTTTTT. It is translated as CASERRGFNTGELFF. The variable domain in full, completed from reference TRBV28 and TRBJ2-2, reads DVKVTQSSRYLVKRTGEKVFLECVQDMDHENMFWYRQDPGLGLRLIYFSYDVKMKEKGDIPEGYSVSREKKERFSLILESASTNQTSMYLCASERRGFNTGELFFGEGSRLTVL.